These 30 T cell receptor beta chains were all obtained from the same sample, sequenced in a study of blood T cell repertoires in COVID-19. Profiled with immunoSEQ multiplex PCR; TCRdb holds only in-frame clones, not every one. This table has around 88,000 clones, 80% appearing once. Sequencing was performed on peripheral blood. The receptors stem from a man in his fifties or sixties who had recovered from COVID-19.

In DNA form, the CDR3 reads TGTGCCACCACGGGACAGGGCGTCGCCTACGAGCAGTACTTC. Protein product: CATTGQGVAYEQYF. The chain carries TRBV10-3 and TRBJ2-7; 9 positions match TRBD1. The J segment lost 2 bases and the V segment lost 10 bases, leaving 9 bases of the junction unmatched. This CDR3 is built from 14 residues. Germline values: CDR1 ENHRY, CDR2 SYGVKD.

This chain joins TRBV11-2 and TRBJ2-5, with D perhaps matching TRBD2 (5 bases). With 4 bases removed from V and 5 bases from J, the gap between germline ends came to 14 bases. The CDR3 runs 14 residues. Germline V gives CDR1 SGHAT, CDR2 FQNNGV. The CDR3 here is CASSWSGPGETQYF. The CDR3 region has the DNA TGTGCCAGCAGCTGGAGCGGTCCCGGGGAGACCCAGTACTTC.

This clone was seen a handful of times. V gene TRBV6-6 combines with J gene TRBJ1-1, with TRBD1 matching 7 bases. The V gene end was trimmed by 7 bases and the J gene end by 0 bases; junction bases not matched to a gene: 5. This CDR3 has 14 residues. Germline-derived CDR1 and CDR2 are MNHNY and SVGAGI (reference sequence). CDR3 coding DNA: TGTGCCAGCACCACCGACAGGGTGAACACTGAAGCTTTCTTT. Encoded protein: CASTTDRVNTEAFF.

The V and J genes are TRBV5-5 and TRBJ2-3, with D perhaps TRBD1 (6 bases). Trimming shortened V by 0 bases and J by 4 bases, and 9 bases separated the two germline ends. The CDR3 loop spans 14 amino acids. Germline V gene data show CDR1 as SGHKS and CDR2 as YYEKEE (reference sequence). CDR3 in amino acids: CASSLDGGADTQYF. CDR3 DNA sequence: TGTGCCAGCAGCTTGGATGGGGGCGCAGATACGCAGTATTTT.

This clone came up once. The chain has TRBV7-3 and TRBJ2-2, with D possibly TRBD2 on 6 matching bases. V shed 5 bases and J shed 5 bases, with 9 bases lying between them. The CDR3 sequence is 13 residues long. Germline V gene sequence: CDR1 SGHTA, CDR2 FQGTGA. Here the CDR3 reads CASSPGTTGELFF. The CDR3, as DNA: TGTGCCAGCAGCCCCGGGACTACCGGGGAGCTGTTTTTT.

The J gene is TRBJ2-3, the V gene TRBV21-1; the table's D call, TRBD2, has no DNA check behind it. TRBV21-1 is flagged as a pseudogene. This CDR3 spans 16 amino acids. The CDR3 DNA follows: TGTGCCAGCAGCTGGGCTAGCGGTTTATGCACAGATACGCAGTATTTT. This codes for CASSWASGLCTDTQYF.

The chain has TRBV2 and TRBJ1-3, with 7 bases lining up with TRBD1. Germline loops: CDR1 SNHLY, CDR2 FYNNEI. V shed 5 bases and J 9 bases; nucleotides not matched to a gene: 7. The CDR3 loop spans 13 amino acids. CDR3 region: CASSTGQTSTIYF. The CDR3 DNA reads TGTGCCAGCAGTACGGGACAGACAAGCACCATATATTTT.

The chain links TRBV6-5 to TRBJ2-1; possible D gene TRBD1, 5 bases. V dropped 6 bases and J dropped 4 bases, with 10 bases sitting between them. Germline V lookup: CDR1 MNHEY, CDR2 SVGAGI. The CDR3 extends over 13 amino acids. The CDR3 reads CASSLDSYNEQFF. The CDR3 nucleotides are TGTGCCAGCAGCCTCGACAGTTACAATGAGCAGTTCTTC.

Comments on this clone: This CDR3 is also generated by other DNA sequences in the sample. This sequence joins TRBV29-1 and TRBJ1-1; D is undetermined. The CDR3 has 10 amino acids. CDR1 is SQVTM, CDR2 ANQGSEA, per germline. Trimming took off 7 bases at V and 1 base at J, with 4 bases between the two ends. CDR3 in DNA: TGCAGCGGACAGAACACTGAAGCTTTCTTT. Translation: CSGQNTEAFF.

This chain links TRBV19 with TRBJ2-7; 7 positions match TRBD2. Trimming at V came to 7 bases and at J to 6 bases, leaving 12 bases not matched to a gene. This CDR3 comprises 14 residues. Germline V gives CDR1 LNHDA, CDR2 SQIVND (reference sequence). The CDR3 nucleotides are TGTGCCAGTACCCCGGGGGGAGGGGCCCGCGAGCAGTACTTC. Protein product: CASTPGGGAREQYF.

The gene calls are TRBV6-5 and TRBJ1-2, with D unclear. From germline, CDR1 is MNHEY and CDR2 SVGAGI. V lost 6 bases, J lost 7 bases, and 15 bases lay in between. The CDR3 consists of 13 residues. The CDR3 reads CASRDPLGVGYTF. CDR3 sequence (DNA): TGTGCCAGCAGAGACCCCCTCGGGGTTGGCTACACCTTC.

This chain connects TRBV5-1 to TRBJ1-1; 7 bases line up with TRBD1. J was trimmed by 5 bases and V by 5 bases; bases with no gene match: 6. CDR1 SGHRS and CDR2 YFSETQ come from the germline V gene. The CDR3 runs 13 residues. The CDR3 is CASSSGGWTEAFF. CDR3 nucleotide sequence: TGCGCCAGCAGTTCAGGGGGTTGGACTGAAGCTTTCTTT. Using reference TRBV5-1 and TRBJ1-1 for the parts outside the CDR3, the full variable domain is KAGVTQTPRYLIKTRGQQVTLSCSPISGHRSVSWYQQTPGQGLQFLFEYFSETQRNKGNFPGRFSGRQFSNSRSEMNVSTLELGDSALYLCASSSGGWTEAFFGQGTRLTVV.

The chain has TRBV15 and TRBJ1-4; D is perhaps TRBD1 (6 bases). This CDR3 is built from 15 residues. From germline, CDR1 is LNHNV and CDR2 YYDKDF (reference sequence). V shed 4 bases and J shed 8 bases, with 17 bases lying between them. This CDR3 is CATSMQSGVKEKLFF. In DNA, the CDR3 is TGTGCCACCAGCATGCAGTCAGGGGTCAAAGAAAAACTGTTTTTT. Drawing the rest from reference TRBV15 and TRBJ1-4, the complete variable domain is DAMVIQNPRYQVTQFGKPVTLSCSQTLNHNVMYWYQQKSSQAPKLLFHYYDKDFNNEADTPDNFQSRRPNTSFCFLDIRSPGLGDTAMYLCATSMQSGVKEKLFFGSGTQLSVL.

The chain couples TRBV7-9 to TRBJ1-1; no firm D call. Trimming took off 2 bases at V and 7 bases at J, with 8 bases between the two ends. The CDR3 sequence is 12 residues long. The germline CDR1 and CDR2 sequences are SEHNR and FQNEAQ (reference sequence). The chain's CDR3 is CASSLIESEAFF. CDR3 DNA: TGTGCCAGCAGCTTAATCGAGAGTGAAGCTTTCTTT.

CDR3 amino acids: CASSFRDRNSPLHF. The CDR3 nucleotides are TGTGCCAGCAGCTTCCGGGACAGGAATTCACCCCTCCACTTT. The chain couples TRBV11-2 to TRBJ1-6; 8 bases fit TRBD1. Germline-derived CDR1 and CDR2 are SGHAT and FQNNGV. The CDR3 spans 14 residues. With 3 bases clipped from V and 7 bases from J, the junction kept 2 bases outside the gene matches.

The table lists this clone with a few counts. The J gene is TRBJ2-5, the V gene TRBV24-1, with D perhaps TRBD2 (7 bases). V was cut by 6 bases and J by 5 bases, with 18 bases left in between. This CDR3 region has 15 residues. The germline V gene encodes CDR1 KGHDR and CDR2 SFDVKD. CDR3 nucleotides: TGTGCCACCAGTTTTACCTCCCGGGGGGCGGAGACCCAGTACTTC. It encodes CATSFTSRGAETQYF.

This chain connects TRBV12-3 or TRBV12-4 to TRBJ1-1; TRBD1 might be the D (5 bases). This CDR3 is 13 amino acids long. Trimming left V 5 bases short and J 2 bases short, with 9 bases between. CDR3 residues: CASSRDFNTEAFF. As DNA, the CDR3 is TGTGCCAGCAGTCGGGACTTCAACACTGAAGCTTTCTTT.

The chain recombines TRBV3-1 (or the pseudogene TRBV3-2) with TRBJ1-6; TRBD1 is a possible D gene (5 bases). V was pared by 2 bases and J by 4 bases, with 6 bases between. The germline gives CDR1 LGHDT, CDR2 YNNKEL (reference sequence). This CDR3 contains 14 residues. The CDR3 DNA reads as TGTGCCAGCAGCCAAACAGGTTATAATTCACCCCTCCACTTT. Translation: CASSQTGYNSPLHF.

As to this clone: A junction boundary mismatches the germline segment, possibly from a read error. The chain employs TRBV2 and TRBJ1-2; 8 bases agree with TRBD1. The CDR3 totals 13 residues. The V gene's germline CDR1 is SNHLY and CDR2 FYNNEI. The DNA of the CDR3 is TGTGCCAGCAATGAAGACAGGGGCTATGGCTACACCTTC. This codes for CASNEDRGYGYTF.

A single count supports this clone. The V and J genes are TRBV7-7 and TRBJ2-5; D is perhaps TRBD2 (6 bases). CDR1 SSHAT and CDR2 FNYEAQ come from the germline V gene (reference sequence). V lost 5 bases, J lost 5 bases, and 21 bases lay in between. The CDR3 is made up of 16 amino acids. The CDR3 sequence: CASSRRLGDSGETQYF. DNA of the CDR3: TGTGCCAGCAGCCGAAGGCTTGGGGACTCAGGGGAGACCCAGTACTTC.

This sequence joins TRBV7-8 and TRBJ1-2; D remains ambiguous. Germline V gene data show CDR1 as SGHVS and CDR2 as FQNEAQ. CDR3 length: 13 residues. Between the trimmed V and J ends, which lost 10 bases and 8 bases, there was a span of 20 bases. CDR3 residues: CAIRNPFWEGYTF. CDR3 nucleotides: TGTGCCATCCGTAACCCCTTCTGGGAGGGCTACACCTTC.

This chain connects TRBV6-1 to TRBJ1-5; no clear D gene. Trimming stripped 1 base from V and 3 bases from J, with 10 bases between. The CDR3 sequence is 15 residues long. Germline CDR1 MNHNS, CDR2 SASEGT. The CDR3 loop is CASSEGYSSNQPQHF. DNA of the CDR3: TGTGCCAGCAGTGAAGGATATAGTTCCAATCAGCCCCAGCATTTT.

The chain recombines TRBV6-6 with TRBJ2-7, with D maybe TRBD2 (7 bases). Germline V gene lookup returns CDR1 MNHNY and CDR2 SVGAGI (reference sequence). This CDR3 spans 13 amino acids. V was trimmed by 7 bases and J by 3 bases, leaving 13 bases between them. The CDR3 DNA sequence: TGTGCCAGCATGCAGGGAGGGGGCTACGAGCAGTACTTC. Translation: CASMQGGGYEQYF.

This chain joins TRBV7-9 and TRBJ2-7; 7 bases line up with TRBD2. CDR1 SEHNR and CDR2 FQNEAQ come from the germline V gene (reference sequence). V shed 4 bases, J shed 6 bases, and the junction held 6 bases outside the gene matches. This CDR3 contains 13 residues. Written as DNA, the CDR3 is TGTGCCAGCAGCTCTACTAGCGCGGGCGAGCAGTACTTC. Its protein product is CASSSTSAGEQYF.

This clone was counted only a few times. V and J are TRBV12-3 or TRBV12-4 and TRBJ1-1, with D tentatively TRBD1 (6 bases). CDR3 length: 12 residues. V lost 3 bases and J lost 5, with 7 bases in between. The CDR3 nucleotides are TGTGCCAGCAGTTTTACAGGGACTGAAGCTTTCTTT. Its protein product is CASSFTGTEAFF.

The V and J genes are TRBV12-5 and TRBJ2-7; a weak D match, TRBD2 (5 bases). Germline-derived CDR1 and CDR2 are LGHNT and FRNRAP. V was trimmed by 7 bases and J by 2 bases, leaving 18 bases between them. There are 15 residues in the CDR3. The CDR3 loop is CASAIDWLGTYEQYF. The CDR3 nucleotides read TGTGCTAGTGCCATCGACTGGCTCGGGACCTACGAGCAGTACTTC. The full variable domain, rest sourced from reference TRBV12-5 and TRBJ2-7, is DARVTQTPRHKVTEMGQEVTMRCQPILGHNTVFWYRQTMMQGLELLAYFRNRAPLDDSGMPKDRFSAEMPDATLATLKIQPSEPRDSAVYFCASAIDWLGTYEQYFGPGTRLTVT.

The J gene is TRBJ2-7, the V gene TRBV25-1; the match to TRBD1 covers 10 bases. CDR1 MGHDK and CDR2 SYGVNS come from the germline V gene. V lost 6 bases and J lost 1; bases outside the gene matches: 3. The CDR3 sequence is 14 residues long. The CDR3 protein is CASRKGQGSYEQYF. DNA of the CDR3: TGTGCCAGCAGGAAGGGACAGGGGTCCTACGAGCAGTACTTC.

V and J are TRBV30 and TRBJ1-3; D gene ambiguous. CDR1 is GTSNPN, CDR2 SVGIG, per germline (reference sequence). The CDR3 is made up of 15 amino acids. Trimming left V 4 bases short and J 0 bases short, with 13 bases between. Written as DNA, the CDR3 is TGTGCCTGGACCCAGGACTCCTACTCTGGAAACACCATATATTTT. It is translated as CAWTQDSYSGNTIYF.

This chain uses TRBV9 with TRBJ1-1, with TRBD1 matching 9 bases. The CDR3 extends over 14 amino acids. The germline V gene encodes CDR1 SGDLS and CDR2 YYNGEE. Trimming removed 4 bases from V and 3 bases from J; junction bases left unmatched: 4. Here the CDR3 reads CASSKQGADTEAFF. CDR3 sequence (DNA): TGTGCCAGCAGCAAACAGGGGGCAGACACTGAAGCTTTCTTT.

The chain couples TRBV5-4 to TRBJ1-2; weak D call: TRBD1 (6 bases). CDR1 SGHNT and CDR2 YYREEE come from the germline V gene (reference sequence). Trimming left V 4 bases short and J 4 bases short, with 17 bases between. The CDR3 has 15 residues. The CDR3 DNA reads TGTGCCAGCAGCCCAGACAGGACCCCCACCTATGGCTACACCTTC. It translates to CASSPDRTPTYGYTF.